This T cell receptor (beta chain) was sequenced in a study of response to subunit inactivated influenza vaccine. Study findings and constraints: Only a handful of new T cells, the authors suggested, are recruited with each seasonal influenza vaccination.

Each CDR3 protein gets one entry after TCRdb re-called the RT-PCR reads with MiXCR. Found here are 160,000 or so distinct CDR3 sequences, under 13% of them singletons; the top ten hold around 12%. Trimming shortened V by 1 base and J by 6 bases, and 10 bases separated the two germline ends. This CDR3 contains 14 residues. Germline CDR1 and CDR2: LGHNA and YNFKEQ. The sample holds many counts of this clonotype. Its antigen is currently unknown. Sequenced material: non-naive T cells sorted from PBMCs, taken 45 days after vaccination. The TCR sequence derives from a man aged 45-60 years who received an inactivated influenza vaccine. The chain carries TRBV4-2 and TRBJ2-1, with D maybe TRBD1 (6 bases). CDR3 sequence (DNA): TGTGCCAGCAGCCAAGTGGGGGCGGGCAATGAGCAGTTCTTC. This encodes CASSQVGAGNEQFF.